This entry lists 10 T cell receptor beta chains sequenced from one sample in a study of shared clonotypes between healthy human individuals. Profiling relied on immunoSEQ multiplex PCR, and the TCRdb table lists in-frame clones only, not all of them. The table records about 1.9 million clones, 85% to 95% of them present only once. Naive CD8 cells lacked CD45RO, underwent positive selection for CCR7 and left out terminally differentiated effector memory CD45RA+ cells. The sample was naive CD8+ T cells from PBMCs. All receptors come from a man younger than 35 in good health. Some clones in this sample may be carry-over from other donors' samples.

This clone was recorded only once. The V and J genes are TRBV4-3 and TRBJ1-2; D not certain. The CDR3 is made up of 13 amino acids. V was clipped by 1 base and J by 8 bases, with 11 bases between them. The germline V gene encodes CDR1 LGHNA and CDR2 YSLEER. This CDR3 is CASSQGPEAGYTF. The CDR3 coding sequence is TGCGCCAGCAGCCAAGGGCCTGAAGCGGGCTACACCTTC.

This chain joins TRBV6-1 and TRBJ1-2; D uncertain. In germline, CDR1 is MNHNS, CDR2 SASEGT. The CDR3 has 10 amino acids. Trimming cost V 8 bases and J 4 bases, with 5 bases left between them. The DNA of the CDR3 is TGTGCCAGCGGCGTCTATGGCTACACCTTC. Encoded protein: CASGVYGYTF.

The gene calls are TRBV19 and TRBJ2-4, with D possibly matching TRBD2 (6 bases). Germline CDR1 reads LNHDA; CDR2 reads SQIVND (reference sequence). There are 13 residues in the CDR3. The V end lost 5 bases, the J end lost 5 bases, and 10 bases lay between the germline ends. The CDR3 DNA follows: TGTGCCAGTAGTTCGGGGGTCGAAAACATTCAGTACTTC. Its translation: CASSSGVENIQYF.

The chain has TRBV6-1 and TRBJ1-3, with 8 bases identical to TRBD1. The CDR3 is made up of 15 amino acids. Looked up from germline, CDR1 is MNHNS and CDR2 is SASEGT. Trimming removed 6 bases from V and 1 base from J; junction bases left unmatched: 5. The CDR3 DNA follows: TGTGCCAGCAGAACAGGGGGGGGATCTGGAAACACCATATATTTT. Translated: CASRTGGGSGNTIYF.

The V and J genes are TRBV15 and TRBJ2-7; the D gene is possibly TRBD1 (8 bases). V lost 5 bases to trimming and J lost 3 bases, with 17 bases between them. CDR3 length: 15 amino acids. Per germline, CDR1 LNHNV and CDR2 YYDKDF (reference sequence). DNA for the CDR3: TGTGCCACCAGCCCTCCGGACAGGGAGGGCTACGAGCAGTACTTC. Translation gives CATSPPDREGYEQYF. Filled out from reference TRBV15 and TRBJ2-7, the complete variable domain reads DAMVIQNPRYQVTQFGKPVTLSCSQTLNHNVMYWYQQKSSQAPKLLFHYYDKDFNNEADTPDNFQSRRPNTSFCFLDIRSPGLGDTAMYLCATSPPDREGYEQYFGPGTRLTVT.

The chain links TRBV28 to TRBJ1-2; a possible D gene is TRBD1 (6 bases). Germline V gene lookup returns CDR1 MDHEN and CDR2 SYDVKM. V dropped 2 bases and J dropped 8 bases, with 21 bases sitting between them. The CDR3 loop spans 16 amino acids. CDR3 region: CASSLTTGGQGRGYTF. CDR3 coding DNA: TGTGCCAGCAGTTTAACCACCGGGGGCCAGGGTCGGGGCTACACCTTC.

The V gene is TRBV7-8, the J gene TRBJ2-7; D perhaps matches TRBD2 (5 bases). V was cut by 11 bases and J by 5 bases, with 19 bases left in between. Germline-derived CDR1 and CDR2 are SGHVS and FQNEAQ. The CDR3 is made up of 13 amino acids. CDR3 region: CASGPGGSHEQYF. The CDR3 nucleotides are TGTGCCTCGGGCCCTGGAGGCAGCCACGAGCAGTACTTC.

The V call is TRBV9, the J call TRBJ2-3, with unresolved D. V shed 3 bases and J shed 0 bases, with 17 bases lying between them. CDR1 SGDLS and CDR2 YYNGEE come from the germline V gene. CDR3 size: 17 residues. CDR3 sequence (DNA): TGTGCCAGCAGCGAGGTCTCCGTCGGCTCTAGCACAGATACGCAGTATTTT. This encodes CASSEVSVGSSTDTQYF.

The chain recombines TRBV19 with TRBJ2-7; the D gene is possibly TRBD2 (5 bases). Germline-derived CDR1 and CDR2 are LNHDA and SQIVND (reference sequence). Trimming pared 2 bases from V and 5 bases from J, leaving 10 bases between. CDR3 length: 13 residues. The CDR3 reads CASSIRGSHEQYF. DNA of the CDR3: TGTGCCAGTAGTATACGAGGGAGCCACGAGCAGTACTTC.

The chain employs TRBV6-6 and TRBJ1-3, with 9 bases identical to TRBD1. With V trimmed by 6 bases and J by 1 base, 7 bases remained unmatched. The V gene's germline CDR1 is MNHNY and CDR2 SVGAGI (reference sequence). This CDR3 has 16 residues. The CDR3 DNA is TGTGCCAGCAGCCCCGGGACAGGGATTTCTGGAAACACCATATATTTT. It codes for CASSPGTGISGNTIYF.